The 27 T cell receptor beta chains in this list originate from one sample, sequenced in a study of T cell responses to AZD1222 COVID-19 vaccine. The assay was immunoSEQ multiplex PCR, and TCRdb's table has in-frame clones only and misses some. The table has about 46,000 clones, about 87% seen once. The material was peripheral blood, obtained 28 days after the second AZD1222 dose. The source of these receptors is an adult who received the AZD1222 COVID-19 vaccine.

The V gene is TRBV5-1, the J gene TRBJ1-6; D gene unclear. The V and J ends lost 4 bases and 4 bases respectively, with 9 bases between them. In germline, CDR1 is SGHRS, CDR2 YFSETQ. This CDR3 has 14 residues. CDR3 sequence reads: CASSEDGYNSPLHF. The DNA for the CDR3 is TGCGCCAGCAGCGAGGACGGTTATAATTCACCCCTCCACTTT.

The J gene is TRBJ1-4, the V gene TRBV24-1; no clear D gene. CDR3 length equals 16 residues. Trimming cost V 0 bases and J 2 bases, with 9 bases left between them. The germline gives CDR1 KGHDR, CDR2 SFDVKD. CDR3 region: CATSDLGKVTNEKLFF. The CDR3 nucleotides read TGTGCCACCAGTGATTTGGGAAAGGTCACTAATGAAAAACTGTTTTTT.

The sample holds a few counts of this clone. The V gene is TRBV4-3, the J gene TRBJ2-7, with D unresolved. Per the germline V gene, CDR1 is LGHNA and CDR2 is YSLEER. The V gene lost 2 bases and the J gene lost 2 bases, with 7 bases spanning the gap. The CDR3 extends over 13 amino acids. This CDR3 reads CASSQWMTYEQYF. The DNA of the CDR3 is TGCGCCAGCAGCCAATGGATGACCTACGAGCAGTACTTC.

This clone was seen only once. The CDR3 nucleotides read TGTGCCACCGCTAAGGAGGTGGGTGAAGCTTTCTTT. This encodes CATAKEVGEAFF. The chain has TRBV25-1 and TRBJ1-1; no firm D call. With 10 bases removed from V and 7 bases from J, the gap between germline ends came to 16 bases. The CDR3 has 12 residues. Germline assignment: CDR1 MGHDK and CDR2 SYGVNS.

This chain uses TRBV7-9 with TRBJ2-5; a possible D gene is TRBD1 (5 bases). Germline V lookup: CDR1 SEHNR, CDR2 FQNEAQ (reference sequence). The CDR3 has 13 amino acids. V lost 1 base to trimming and J lost 3 bases, with 6 bases between them. This chain's CDR3 is CASSLVGEETQYF. CDR3 sequence (DNA): TGTGCCAGCAGCTTAGTAGGGGAAGAGACCCAGTACTTC. The full variable domain, its missing parts supplied by reference TRBV7-9 and TRBJ2-5, is DTGVSQNPRHKITKRGQNVTFRCDPISEHNRLYWYRQTLGQGPEFLTYFQNEAQLEKSRLLSDRFSAERPKGSFSTLEIQRTEQGDSAMYLCASSLVGEETQYFGPGTRLLVL.

The V gene is TRBV6-2 or TRBV6-3, the J gene TRBJ2-7, with 8 bases identical to TRBD2. This CDR3 has 15 residues. J lost 5 bases, V lost 1 base, and 7 bases had no gene match. Germline values: CDR1 MNHEY, CDR2 SVGEGT. CDR3 residues: CASSYFGGRRNEQYF. The DNA for the CDR3 is TGTGCCAGCAGTTACTTCGGCGGGAGGCGGAACGAGCAGTACTTC.

The chain combines TRBV3-1 (or the pseudogene TRBV3-2) with TRBJ2-7, with D tentatively TRBD2 (6 bases). The CDR3 runs 18 residues. Per germline, CDR1 LGHDT and CDR2 YNNKEL (reference sequence). The V gene lost 1 base and the J gene lost 7 bases, with 26 bases spanning the gap. The CDR3 sequence is CASSQVYGLALHKGEQYF. In nucleotides, the CDR3 is TGTGCCAGCAGCCAAGTTTATGGGCTAGCGTTACACAAAGGGGAGCAGTACTTC.

The chain joins TRBV19 to TRBJ1-1, with a tentative D call TRBD1 (5 bases). This CDR3 spans 13 amino acids. The germline V and J ends were trimmed by 6 bases and 5 bases, with 13 bases remaining between them. In germline, CDR1 is LNHDA, CDR2 SQIVND (reference sequence). CDR3 region: CASSTRGGTEAFF. The CDR3 DNA reads TGTGCCAGTAGCACGAGGGGTGGAACTGAAGCTTTCTTT.

The chain uses TRBV18 and TRBJ1-1, with 10 bases that match TRBD1. Trimming took 6 bases from V and 1 from J; bases not matched to a gene: 11. The CDR3 length is 17 residues. Germline V lookup: CDR1 KGHSH, CDR2 LQKENI. CDR3 protein: CASSPTRDRGSNTEAFF. In nucleotides, the CDR3 is TGTGCCAGCTCTCCCACTCGGGACAGGGGATCGAACACTGAAGCTTTCTTT. The full variable domain, its missing parts supplied by reference TRBV18 and TRBJ1-1, is NAGVMQNPRHLVRRRGQEARLRCSPMKGHSHVYWYRQLPEEGLKFMVYLQKENIIDESGMPKERFSAEFPKEGPSILRIQQVVRGDSAAYFCASSPTRDRGSNTEAFFGQGTRLTVV.

V and J are TRBV20-1 and TRBJ2-1; D not resolved. This CDR3 region has 13 residues. CDR1 DFQATT and CDR2 SNEGSKA come from the germline V gene (reference sequence). Trimming left V 3 bases short and J 6 bases short, with 12 bases between. The CDR3 reads CSASKRFGNEQFF. CDR3 sequence (DNA): TGCAGTGCTAGTAAGCGATTTGGCAATGAGCAGTTCTTC.

CDR3 amino acids: CSASDYGLGETQYF. The CDR3, as DNA: TGCAGTGCTAGTGATTATGGGTTGGGAGAGACCCAGTACTTC. The chain has TRBV20-1 and TRBJ2-5, with D unresolved. This CDR3 region has 14 residues. The V end was cut by 3 bases, the J end by 4 bases, with 15 bases between. Per the germline V gene, CDR1 is DFQATT and CDR2 is SNEGSKA (reference sequence).

This rearrangement joins TRBV15 to TRBJ2-2; D remains ambiguous. The CDR3 is 13 amino acids. Trimming cost V 4 bases and J 8 bases, with 11 bases left between them. The germline V gene has CDR1 LNHNV and CDR2 YYDKDF (reference sequence). The CDR3 DNA follows: TGTGCCACCAGCACCCCCGCGACGGGGGAGCTGTTTTTT. Its translation: CATSTPATGELFF.

The chain has TRBV19 and TRBJ2-2; D ambiguous. Germline V lookup: CDR1 LNHDA, CDR2 SQIVND (reference sequence). V gave up 3 bases and J gave up 4 bases, with 15 bases separating them. CDR3 size: 16 residues. The CDR3 is CASSIPGSWVTGELFF. CDR3 sequence (DNA): TGTGCCAGTAGTATCCCCGGTTCTTGGGTCACCGGGGAGCTGTTTTTT.

The chain has TRBV3-1 (or the pseudogene TRBV3-2) and TRBJ2-1; TRBD2 matches at 9 bases. The CDR3 contains 17 residues. The V gene end was trimmed by 4 bases and the J gene end by 5 bases; junction bases not matched to a gene: 12. The germline CDR1 and CDR2 sequences are LGHDT and YNNKEL (reference sequence). The CDR3 region has the DNA TGTGCCAGCAGCCGACCCATTAGCGGGAGAAAGGACAATGAGCAGTTCTTC. This encodes CASSRPISGRKDNEQFF.

Here the CDR3 reads CASSEYGQPQHF. The CDR3 DNA reads as TGTGCCAGCAGTGAGTATGGTCAGCCCCAGCATTTT. The chain has TRBV7-2 and TRBJ1-5; D is undetermined. V was clipped by 6 bases and J by 6 bases, with 9 bases between them. This CDR3 spans 12 amino acids. From germline, CDR1 is SGHTA and CDR2 FQGNSA.

V and J are TRBV11-2 and TRBJ1-3, with 7 bases fitting TRBD1. Per the germline V gene, CDR1 is SGHAT and CDR2 is FQNNGV. V dropped 5 bases and J dropped 3; count of bases not matched to a gene: 4. The CDR3 covers 14 residues. CDR3 in DNA: TGTGCCAGCAGCCCGCCAGGGGGTGGAAACACCATATATTTT. It is translated as CASSPPGGGNTIYF.

CDR3 DNA: TGTGCCAGCAGTACGGACAGGGGCGAAAAACTGTTTTTT. Translating gives CASSTDRGEKLFF. The chain employs TRBV6-2 or TRBV6-3 and TRBJ1-4; 9 bases line up with TRBD1. The J segment lost 8 bases and the V segment lost 5 bases, leaving 3 bases of the junction unmatched. The germline V gene has CDR1 MNHEY and CDR2 SVGEGT. The CDR3 loop spans 13 amino acids.

The chain carries TRBV10-2 and TRBJ2-3; TRBD1 aligns across 8 bases. V shed 2 bases and J 2 bases; nucleotides not matched to a gene: 3. The germline V gene has CDR1 WSHSY and CDR2 SAAADI. The CDR3 loop spans 15 amino acids. In nucleotides, the CDR3 is TGCGCCAGCAGTGAGAGGACAGGGAACACAGATACGCAGTATTTT. This sequence encodes CASSERTGNTDTQYF.

The chain joins TRBV30 to TRBJ1-1; D is ambiguous. V lost 1 base and J 5 bases, leaving 20 bases between the germline ends. This CDR3 spans 16 amino acids. Germline CDR1 GTSNPN, CDR2 SVGIG (reference sequence). DNA for the CDR3: TGTGCCTGGAGTGCTACGGAGATGGGGTTTGCGACTGAAGCTTTCTTT. This translates into CAWSATEMGFATEAFF.

This chain uses TRBV7-9 with TRBJ1-4; perhaps TRBD1 as D (5 bases). The V end was cut by 4 bases, the J end by 10 bases, with 13 bases between. The CDR3 totals 13 residues. Germline V lookup: CDR1 SEHNR, CDR2 FQNEAQ (reference sequence). CDR3 DNA sequence: TGTGCCAGCAGCTCCCTTCTGGGGGGAAAACTGTTTTTT. As protein: CASSSLLGGKLFF.

The chain carries TRBV2 and TRBJ2-3, with D uncertain. CDR1 is SNHLY and CDR2 is FYNNEI in the germline V gene. Trimming shortened V by 6 bases and J by 2 bases, and 3 bases separated the two germline ends. The CDR3 loop spans 11 amino acids. The CDR3, as DNA: TGTGCCAGCAGCCTCACAGATACGCAGTATTTT. Residues: CASSLTDTQYF.

The CDR3 coding sequence is TGTGCCAGCAGCCCTCATAGAGGACAGGGAGGTTGGAACACTGAAGCTTTCTTT. Protein sequence: CASSPHRGQGGWNTEAFF. V is TRBV7-6 and J is TRBJ1-1; 8 nucleotides align to TRBD1. This CDR3 is built from 18 residues. The junction had 15 bases not matched to a gene; V was cut back by 5 bases and J by 1 base. CDR1 and CDR2 from the germline V gene are SGHVS and FNYEAQ.

In its sample, this clone was seen once. V and J are TRBV19 and TRBJ1-5, with D perhaps matching TRBD1 (5 bases). V lost 0 bases and J lost 4, with 13 bases in between. The CDR3 spans 16 residues. Germline CDR1 and CDR2: LNHDA and SQIVND (reference sequence). CDR3 protein: CASSIDPGTANQPQHF. Written as DNA, the CDR3 is TGTGCCAGTAGTATAGATCCAGGGACGGCAAATCAGCCCCAGCATTTT.

The chain is built from TRBV5-1 and TRBJ2-2; 7 bases agree with TRBD1. The CDR3 is 15 amino acids. Trimming removed 4 bases from V and 0 bases from J; junction bases left unmatched: 3. Germline V gives CDR1 SGHRS, CDR2 YFSETQ. For the CDR3, the DNA is TGCGCCAGCAGCAGGGACAGTGCGAACACCGGGGAGCTGTTTTTT. It specifies CASSRDSANTGELFF.

The chain couples TRBV3-1 (or the pseudogene TRBV3-2) to TRBJ2-1; the D is unclear. Trimming cost V 0 bases and J 9 bases, with 9 bases left between them. The CDR3 runs to 13 residues. Germline V CDR1 and CDR2: LGHDT, YNNKEL (reference sequence). The CDR3 is CASSQDLGSEQFF. As DNA, the CDR3 is TGTGCCAGCAGCCAAGATCTGGGTAGTGAGCAGTTCTTC.

CDR3 DNA sequence: TGTGCCAGTACCCTACGCCGGGGGGGCGTCACTGAAGCTTTCTTT. Translation gives CASTLRRGGVTEAFF. This rearrangement joins TRBV19 to TRBJ1-1, with D possibly TRBD1 on 6 matching bases. The CDR3 length is 15 residues. The V end lost 7 bases, the J end lost 4 bases, and 19 bases lay between the germline ends. Germline V CDR1 and CDR2: LNHDA, SQIVND (reference sequence).

This chain joins TRBV6-6 and TRBJ2-3; unclear D gene. Trimming cost V 7 bases and J 6 bases, with 5 bases left between them. The CDR3 sequence is 10 residues long. CDR1 and CDR2 from the germline V gene are MNHNY and SVGAGI (reference sequence). The CDR3 reads CASKGDTQYF. The CDR3 DNA is TGTGCCAGCAAAGGGGATACGCAGTATTTT.